This entry is about one T cell receptor beta chain. This sample is drawn from a study of blood T cell repertoires in COVID-19. Study overall: Collection of acute and convalescent COVID-19 samples took place in the United States, Italy and Spain. T cells, B-cell-depleted T cells, or PBMCs supplied cDNA or gDNA.

The table came from immunoSEQ multiplex PCR; TCRdb's copy has only in-frame clones and leaves some out. The table lists 95,000 to 150,000 clones, about 80% of them singletons, with approximately 16% in the top ten. The CDR3 has 16 amino acids. Sequencing input: peripheral blood. The genes are TRBV21-1 and TRBJ1-4; the D call of TRBD1 is as the table states it, not checked on the DNA. TRBV21-1 is classified as a pseudogene. The source is a man in his 60s with active or convalescent COVID-19. The CDR3 region is CASSKELAGVGEKLFF. The DNA for the CDR3 is TGTGCCAGCAGCAAAGAGTTGGCAGGGGTAGGTGAAAAACTGTTTTTT.